Shown below are 8 T cell receptor beta chains from a single sample sequenced in a study of blood T cell repertoires in COVID-19. The table came from immunoSEQ multiplex PCR; TCRdb's copy has only in-frame clones and leaves some out. In the table there are around 53,000 clones, about 87% of which are singletons. Sequenced sample: peripheral blood. The receptors originated from a man aged 50 or older with acute or convalescent COVID-19.

The CDR3 bases are TGTGCCAGCAGCTTATCGTTGGCCGCTGGAAACACCATATATTTT. Translation: CASSLSLAAGNTIYF. The rearrangement links TRBV7-8 to TRBJ1-3; D uncertain. The V end was cut by 2 bases, the J end by 2 bases, with 10 bases between. The V gene's germline CDR1 is SGHVS and CDR2 FQNEAQ. The CDR3 is made up of 15 amino acids.

V gene TRBV11-3 combines with J gene TRBJ2-3, with D perhaps TRBD2 (7 bases). V shed 4 bases and J shed 1 base, with 15 bases lying between them. This CDR3 has 16 amino acids. CDR1 is SGHNT, CDR2 YENEEA, per germline. DNA for the CDR3: TGTGCCAGCAGCTATGGGGGGGCAGACGGCACAGATACGCAGTATTTT. Its translation is CASSYGGADGTDTQYF.

The V and J genes are TRBV28 and TRBJ2-5; D gene uncertain. In germline, CDR1 is MDHEN, CDR2 SYDVKM. There are 13 residues in the CDR3. V lost 3 bases, J lost 5 bases, and 10 bases lay in between. The CDR3 coding sequence is TGTGCCAGCAGTTTCAACAGTCAGGAGACCCAGTACTTC. Amino acid sequence: CASSFNSQETQYF.

The genes are TRBV7-8 and TRBJ1-2; TRBD1 matches 9 bases. The CDR3 totals 15 residues. Germline V gene sequence: CDR1 SGHVS, CDR2 FQNEAQ. V trimming: 3 bases; J trimming: 8 bases; junction bases outside the gene matches: 10. CDR3 sequence reads: CASSFKTGGVFGYTF. CDR3 DNA: TGTGCCAGCAGCTTTAAAACAGGGGGCGTCTTCGGCTACACCTTC.

This chain links TRBV7-2 with TRBJ2-7; 12 bases line up with TRBD2. Looked up from germline, CDR1 is SGHTA and CDR2 is FQGNSA. With 5 bases clipped from V and 3 bases from J, the junction kept 5 bases outside the gene matches. The CDR3 extends over 15 amino acids. CDR3 sequence reads: CASSVLLAGGYEQYF. Written as DNA, the CDR3 is TGTGCCAGCAGCGTATTACTAGCGGGGGGCTACGAGCAGTACTTC.

This clone appeared once. The genes are TRBV10-2 and TRBJ1-5; D unclear. Germline CDR1 WSHSY, CDR2 SAAADI. CDR3 length: 14 amino acids. The V end was cut by 3 bases, the J end by 5 bases, with 11 bases between. The CDR3 is CASSDLNSYQPQHF. In nucleotides, the CDR3 is TGCGCCAGCAGTGACCTCAACAGTTATCAGCCCCAGCATTTT.

The genes are TRBV24-1 and TRBJ2-1, with 8 bases lining up with TRBD2. Trimming removed 3 bases from V and 4 bases from J; junction bases left unmatched: 7. The CDR3 is made up of 16 amino acids. CDR1 and CDR2 (germline): KGHDR, SFDVKD. In DNA form, the CDR3 reads TGTGCCACCAGTGATATCACTAGCGGCAGATACAATGAGCAGTTCTTC. Its translation: CATSDITSGRYNEQFF.

This clone has only one observation. The chain uses TRBV15 and TRBJ1-6; perhaps TRBD1 as D (6 bases). Germline V gene lookup returns CDR1 LNHNV and CDR2 YYDKDF (reference sequence). Trimming removed 4 bases from V and 13 bases from J, with 17 bases in between. The CDR3 contains 14 residues. CDR3 DNA sequence: TGTGCCACCAGCAATTGGGACACCCGAGAGCCCCTCCACTTT. It translates to CATSNWDTREPLHF.